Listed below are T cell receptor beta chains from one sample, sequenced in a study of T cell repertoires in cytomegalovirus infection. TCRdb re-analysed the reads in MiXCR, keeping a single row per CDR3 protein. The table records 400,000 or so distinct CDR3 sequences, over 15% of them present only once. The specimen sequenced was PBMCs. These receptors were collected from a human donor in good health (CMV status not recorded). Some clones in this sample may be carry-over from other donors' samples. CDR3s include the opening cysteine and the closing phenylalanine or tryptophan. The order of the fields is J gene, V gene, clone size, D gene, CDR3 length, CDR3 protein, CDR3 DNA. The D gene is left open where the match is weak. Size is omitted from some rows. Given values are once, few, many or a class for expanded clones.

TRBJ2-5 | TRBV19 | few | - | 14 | CASTPTPYQETQYF | TGTGCCAGTACACCAACCCCGTACCAAGAGACCCAGTACTTC
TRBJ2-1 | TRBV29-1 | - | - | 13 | CSVPQANYNEQFF | TGCAGCGTTCCCCAGGCTAACTACAATGAGCAGTTCTTC
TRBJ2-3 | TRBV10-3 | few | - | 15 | CAISESLWGTDTQYF | TGTGCCATCAGTGAGTCCCTCTGGGGGACAGATACGCAGTATTTT
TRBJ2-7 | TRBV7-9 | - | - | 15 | CASSFAWGPAYEQYF | TGTGCCAGCAGCTTTGCGTGGGGGCCTGCCTACGAGCAGTACTTC
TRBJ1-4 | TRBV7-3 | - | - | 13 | CASSLTTGEKLFF | TGTGCCAGCAGCTTAACAACGGGAGAAAAACTGTTTTTT
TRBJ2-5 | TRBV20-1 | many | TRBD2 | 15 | CSATRTSGGQETQYF | TGCAGTGCTACACGGACTAGCGGGGGCCAAGAGACCCAGTACTTC
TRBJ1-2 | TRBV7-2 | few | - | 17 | CASSLAPRRDGLYGYTF | TGTGCCAGCAGCTTAGCCCCCAGGCGCGACGGCCTCTATGGCTACACCTTC
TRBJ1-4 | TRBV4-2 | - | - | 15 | CASSQVAQGNEKLFF | TGTGCCAGCAGCCAAGTAGCCCAGGGAAATGAAAAACTGTTTTTT
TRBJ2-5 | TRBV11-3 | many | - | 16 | CASTSMSSSPQETQYF | TGTGCCAGCACTTCGATGTCTAGCAGCCCTCAAGAGACCCAGTACTTC
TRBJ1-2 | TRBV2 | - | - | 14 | CASSDRSGVVGYTF | TGTGCCAGCAGTGATCGGTCGGGGGTGGTAGGCTACACCTTC
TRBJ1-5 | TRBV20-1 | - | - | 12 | CSARRSNQPQHF | TGCAGTGCTAGACGGTCCAATCAGCCCCAGCATTTT
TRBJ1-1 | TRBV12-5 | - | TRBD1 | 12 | CASGWTGDEAFF | TGTGCTAGTGGGTGGACAGGGGATGAAGCTTTCTTT
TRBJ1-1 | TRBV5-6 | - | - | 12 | CASSIRSTEAFF | TGTGCCAGCAGCATTAGGAGTACTGAAGCTTTCTTT
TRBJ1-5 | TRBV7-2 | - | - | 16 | CASSLWAVAGNQPQHF | TGTGCCAGCAGCCTTTGGGCGGTGGCTGGCAATCAGCCCCAGCATTTT
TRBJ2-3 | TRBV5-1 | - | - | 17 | CASSLGQTGSSTDTQYF | TGCGCCAGCAGCTTGGGCCAGACCGGATCTAGCACAGATACGCAGTATTTT
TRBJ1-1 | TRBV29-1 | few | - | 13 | CSALAEMNTEAFF | TGCAGCGCCCTGGCAGAAATGAACACTGAAGCTTTCTTT
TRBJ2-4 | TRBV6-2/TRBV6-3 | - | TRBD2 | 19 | CASRPGLAGEPGAKNIQYF | TGTGCCAGCAGACCTGGACTAGCGGGGGAACCTGGGGCCAAAAACATTCAGTACTTC
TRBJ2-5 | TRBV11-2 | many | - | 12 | CASSPPWETQYF | TGTGCCAGCAGCCCCCCGTGGGAGACCCAGTACTTC
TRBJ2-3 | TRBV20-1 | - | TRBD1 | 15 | CSASDRTKPTDTQYF | TGCAGTGCCTCGGACAGGACAAAACCCACAGATACGCAGTATTTT
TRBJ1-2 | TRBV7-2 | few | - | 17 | CASSLAAGPGLNYGYTF | TGTGCCAGCAGCTTAGCAGCAGGACCAGGACTAAACTATGGCTACACCTTC
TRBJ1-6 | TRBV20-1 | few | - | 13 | CSASDGLNSPLHF | TGCAGTGCTAGCGACGGTCTTAATTCACCCCTCCACTTT
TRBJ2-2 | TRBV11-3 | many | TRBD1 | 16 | CASSPWTGVTTGELFF | TGTGCCAGCAGCCCTTGGACAGGGGTAACTACCGGGGAGCTGTTTTTT
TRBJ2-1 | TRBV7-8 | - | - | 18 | CASSLALGLIAENNEQFF | TGTGCCAGCAGCTTAGCGCTAGGACTTATTGCGGAGAACAATGAGCAGTTCTTC
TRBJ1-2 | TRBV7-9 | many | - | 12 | CASSSGYNGYTF | TGTGCCAGCAGCTCAGGGTACAATGGCTACACCTTC
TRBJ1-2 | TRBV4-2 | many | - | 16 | CASSQEQPAGAYGYTF | TGTGCCAGCAGCCAAGAACAACCTGCAGGGGCCTATGGCTACACCTTC
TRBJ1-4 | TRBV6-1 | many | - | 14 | CASTNGGRYEKLFF | TGTGCCAGCACCAACGGCGGCCGGTATGAAAAACTGTTTTTT
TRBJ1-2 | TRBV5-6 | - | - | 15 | CASSLITPTGRGYTF | TGTGCCAGCAGCCTCATTACCCCGACCGGGCGTGGCTACACCTTC